This T cell receptor (beta chain) was retrieved from a study of cytomegalovirus exposure and HLA in healthy donors. This CDR3 has 13 residues. Germline-derived CDR1 and CDR2 are MDHEN and SYDVKM. Unmatched junction bases numbered 3, after V lost 2 bases and J lost 8 bases. Vbeta (60) and Jbeta (13) primers were used in the PCR. Assay used: immunoSEQ multiplex PCR; TCRdb lists only in-frame clones, some missing. The data contain about 120,000 clones, roughly 83% of them singletons. The chain joins TRBV28 to TRBJ1-2, with 9 bases lining up with TRBD1. This TCR was recovered from a young woman in good health and CMV-seropositive. Sequencing was done on a sample of PBMCs. Here the CDR3 DNA reads TGTGCCAGCAGTTTAACAGGGGGCTCAGGCTACACCTTC. This gives the protein CASSLTGGSGYTF.